The 32 T cell receptor beta chains in this list originate from one sample, sequenced in a study of early T cells in non-severe SARS-CoV-2 infection. TCRdb re-called the 5' RACE reads with MiXCR, one entry per CDR3 protein. The data hold tens of thousands of distinct CDR3 sequences, with about 9.1% observed a single time. The sample comprised whole blood. Receptors originate from an adult who was a healthcare worker with PCR-confirmed SARS-CoV-2 infection or an uninfected control (not recorded which).

There are a few counts of this clonotype. V usage is TRBV20-1 and J usage is TRBJ2-7; no reliable D call. CDR3 size: 10 residues. The V end was cut by 4 bases, the J end by 6 bases, with 7 bases between. Germline values: CDR1 DFQATT, CDR2 SNEGSKA (reference sequence). CDR3 region: CSATLVEQYF. DNA for the CDR3: TGCAGTGCTACGTTAGTCGAGCAGTACTTC.

This clonotype has a count of ten or more. The V and J genes are TRBV20-1 and TRBJ2-1; TRBD2 aligns across 13 bases. In germline, CDR1 is DFQATT, CDR2 SNEGSKA (reference sequence). The CDR3 contains 15 residues. The ends lost 4 bases at V and 9 bases at J; junction bases unmatched: 9. CDR3 amino acids: CSAIRLAGGTSEQFF. CDR3 sequence (DNA): TGCAGTGCTATTCGACTAGCGGGAGGAACAAGTGAGCAGTTCTTC.

Points on this clonotype: This may be a read error, as it is one base from a much larger clone. The chain carries TRBV4-1 and TRBJ2-7; TRBD2 matches at 7 bases. CDR1 is MGHRA and CDR2 is YSYEKL in the germline V gene. This CDR3 is built from 16 residues. The V gene end was trimmed by 4 bases and the J gene end by 2 bases; junction bases not matched to a gene: 11. This chain's CDR3 is CASSRNLADPTYEQYF. The CDR3 region has the DNA TGCGCCAGCAGCCGAAATCTAGCGGATCCCACCTACGAGCAGTACTTC.

The rearrangement joins TRBV29-1 to TRBJ2-6, with 9 bases that match TRBD2. The length of the CDR3 is 16 residues. Germline CDR1 SQVTM, CDR2 ANQGSEA. Germline trimming cut 5 bases from V and 4 bases from J; bases unmatched to any gene: 9. CDR3 residues: CSVSSSGSTGANVLTF. The CDR3 DNA is TGCAGCGTTTCTAGTAGCGGGAGTACAGGGGCCAACGTCCTGACTTTC.

The rearrangement joins TRBV2 to TRBJ2-7; TRBD2 matches 7 bases. The junction had 10 bases not matched to a gene; V was cut back by 3 bases and J by 2 bases. CDR1 SNHLY and CDR2 FYNNEI come from the germline V gene. This CDR3 has 16 residues. The CDR3 reads CASSDRDYLLTYEQYF. CDR3 coding DNA: TGTGCCAGCAGTGATAGGGACTACCTGCTAACCTACGAGCAGTACTTC. The complete variable domain, with remaining parts taken from reference TRBV2 and TRBJ2-7, reads EPEVTQTPSHQVTQMGQEVILRCVPISNHLYFYWYRQILGQKVEFLVSFYNNEISEKSEIFDDQFSVERPDGSNFTLKIRSTKLEDSAMYFCASSDRDYLLTYEQYFGPGTRLTVT.

In this sample, this clonotype turned up many times. The rearrangement joins TRBV4-2 to TRBJ1-4; no clear D. The CDR3 runs 14 residues. Germline CDR1 reads LGHNA; CDR2 reads YNFKEQ. V lost 1 base, J lost 8 bases, and 11 bases lay in between. DNA of the CDR3: TGTGCCAGCAGCCAAGTTCCAGCCGGGGAAAAACTGTTTTTT. Translated: CASSQVPAGEKLFF.

This clonotype showed up many times. This sequence joins TRBV20-1 and TRBJ1-1; D is uncertain. V was cut by 3 bases and J by 1 base, with 12 bases left in between. The CDR3 totals 14 residues. Germline CDR1 DFQATT, CDR2 SNEGSKA (reference sequence). The CDR3 DNA reads as TGCAGTGCTAGGGATCGGGTTGCGAACACTGAAGCTTTCTTT. It specifies CSARDRVANTEAFF.

This rearrangement joins TRBV10-3 to TRBJ1-2; 10 nucleotides align to TRBD1. The CDR3 is 15 amino acids. V lost 4 bases, J lost 2 bases, and 4 bases stayed unmatched. The germline CDR1 and CDR2 sequences are ENHRY and SYGVKD. The CDR3 DNA is TGTGCCATCAGTGGGCCGGGACAGGGGAACTATGGCTACACCTTC. Translating it yields CAISGPGQGNYGYTF.

The V call is TRBV5-1, the J call TRBJ1-2, with 10 bases that match TRBD1. Looked up from germline, CDR1 is SGHRS and CDR2 is YFSETQ. Unmatched junction bases numbered 7, after V lost 0 bases and J lost 8 bases. The length of the CDR3 is 15 residues. The CDR3 loop reads CASSLGQGARGGYTF. As DNA, the CDR3 is TGCGCCAGCAGCTTGGGACAGGGGGCGAGAGGCGGCTACACCTTC.

This clonotype has a count of ten or more. The CDR3 loop reads CASSRPNTGELFF. The CDR3, as DNA: TGTGCCAGCAGCCGGCCGAACACCGGGGAGCTGTTTTTT. The chain recombines TRBV6-5 with TRBJ2-2, with D unclear. Trimming removed 6 bases from V and 0 bases from J, with 5 bases in between. Germline loops: CDR1 MNHEY, CDR2 SVGAGI. This CDR3 comprises 13 residues.

The chain joins TRBV2 to TRBJ2-7; the D gene is possibly TRBD2 (6 bases). The CDR3 runs 15 residues. V was pared by 0 bases and J by 5 bases, with 14 bases between. Germline CDR1 reads SNHLY; CDR2 reads FYNNEI. The DNA of the CDR3 is TGTGCCAGCAGTGAAGCGCCGGGGGTTAAGGACGAGCAGTACTTC. This gives the protein CASSEAPGVKDEQYF.

This clonotype has more than one count but fewer than ten. The J gene is TRBJ2-3, the V gene TRBV29-1; 9 bases line up with TRBD1. Germline lookup yields CDR1 SQVTM and CDR2 ANQGSEA. The CDR3 runs to 13 residues. V lost 6 bases, J lost 1 base, and 2 bases stayed unmatched. CDR3 DNA: TGCAGCGTGCGACAGGGGGGCACAGATACGCAGTATTTT. Its protein product is CSVRQGGTDTQYF.

Here the CDR3 reads CSAPGQRTQETQYF. The DNA of the CDR3 is TGCAGTGCCCCGGGACAGAGAACCCAAGAGACCCAGTACTTC. This chain connects TRBV20-1 to TRBJ2-5; 7 bases align to TRBD1. Germline assignment: CDR1 DFQATT and CDR2 SNEGSKA (reference sequence). The V gene end was trimmed by 6 bases and the J gene end by 1 base; junction bases not matched to a gene: 8. The CDR3 is 14 residues long.

For this clonotype: A much larger clone is a single base away; this may be a read error. V is TRBV12-3 or TRBV12-4 and J is TRBJ2-1, with D perhaps matching TRBD2 (5 bases). CDR3 length equals 13 residues. Here the CDR3 DNA reads TGTGCCAGCACCTACGGTGGGAGCAATGTGCAGTTCTTC. Its protein product is CASTYGGSNVQFF.

In this sample, this clonotype turned up many times. The chain is built from TRBV12-3 or TRBV12-4 and TRBJ2-3, with unresolved D. Trimming pared 5 bases from V and 6 bases from J, leaving 9 bases between. This CDR3 is built from 12 residues. The CDR3, as DNA: TGTGCCAGCAGTCCACTTCGTGATACGCAGTATTTT. Protein sequence: CASSPLRDTQYF.

Many counts were recorded for this clonotype. In DNA form, the CDR3 reads TGTGCCAGCAGCCAAGGTCAGGGTCGATTCACCGGGGAGCTGTTTTTT. Translating it yields CASSQGQGRFTGELFF. This sequence joins TRBV3-1 and TRBJ2-2; tentatively, D is TRBD1 (5 bases). Trimming removed 1 base at V and 4 bases at J, with 13 bases between. The germline gives CDR1 LGHDT, CDR2 YNNKEL (reference sequence). This CDR3 is built from 16 residues. Full variable domain (remainder filled in from reference TRBV3-1 and TRBJ2-2): DTAVSQTPKYLVTQMGNDKSIKCEQNLGHDTMYWYKQDSKKFLKIMFSYNNKELIINETVPNRFSPKSPDKAHLNLHINSLELGDSAVYFCASSQGQGRFTGELFFGEGSRLTVL.

This clonotype was seen repeatedly, ten times or more. The gene calls are TRBV6-5 and TRBJ2-7; 12 positions match TRBD2. CDR3 length: 16 amino acids. Germline lookup yields CDR1 MNHEY and CDR2 SVGAGI. V was clipped by 6 bases and J by 6 bases; unmatched bases: 12. In DNA, the CDR3 is TGTGCCAGCAGCTCTCTTCAGCCGGGACTAGCGGGCGAGCAGTACTTC. Its translation: CASSSLQPGLAGEQYF.

This clonotype was detected many times. The rearrangement joins TRBV7-9 to TRBJ2-5; the D gene is possibly TRBD2 (5 bases). Germline V CDR1 and CDR2: SEHNR, FQNEAQ (reference sequence). Trimming shortened V by 4 bases and J by 5 bases, and 17 bases separated the two germline ends. This CDR3 is built from 15 residues. The CDR3 is CASSSREGTGETQYF. CDR3 sequence (DNA): TGTGCCAGCAGCTCCCGTGAAGGAACGGGGGAGACCCAGTACTTC.

This clonotype showed up many times. The J gene is TRBJ1-1, the V gene TRBV1; TRBD1 reflects the table's D call only, with no check against the DNA. TRBV1 is shown as a pseudogene. This CDR3 is built from 18 residues. The CDR3 nucleotides are TGCACCAGCAGCCAAGACCCCTATACCGATACGAGGGGGACTGAAGCTTTCTTT. The encoded protein is CTSSQDPYTDTRGTEAFF.

The chain uses TRBV5-4 and TRBJ2-5, with 8 bases fitting TRBD2. Germline CDR1 is SGHNT and CDR2 is YYREEE (reference sequence). After removal of 0 bases from V and 5 bases from J, the junction contained 9 bases not matched to a gene. This CDR3 is built from 16 residues. CDR3: CASSLVPAGASETQYF. The CDR3, as DNA: TGTGCCAGCAGCTTGGTCCCAGCGGGAGCTAGTGAGACCCAGTACTTC.

This clonotype has at least ten counts. V and J are TRBV7-9 and TRBJ1-3, with D unclear. V was trimmed by 0 bases and J by 3 bases, leaving 12 bases between them. The CDR3 spans 16 residues. CDR1 and CDR2 from the germline V gene are SEHNR and FQNEAQ (reference sequence). The CDR3, as DNA: TGTGCCAGCAGCTTAGCTTCGCCAATATATGGAAACACCATATATTTT. Translated, it gives CASSLASPIYGNTIYF. Based on the CDR3 plus reference TRBV7-9 and TRBJ1-3, the full variable domain is DTGVSQNPRHKITKRGQNVTFRCDPISEHNRLYWYRQTLGQGPEFLTYFQNEAQLEKSRLLSDRFSAERPKGSFSTLEIQRTEQGDSAMYLCASSLASPIYGNTIYFGEGSWLTVV.

The chain carries TRBV11-2 and TRBJ2-1; TRBD2 agrees at 14 bases. In germline, CDR1 is SGHAT, CDR2 FQNNGV. The J segment lost 7 bases and the V segment lost 0 bases, leaving 8 bases of the junction unmatched. The CDR3 extends over 18 amino acids. CDR3 residues: CASSLDWTSGRIYNEQFF. In DNA form, the CDR3 reads TGTGCCAGCAGCTTAGATTGGACTAGCGGGAGGATTTATAATGAGCAGTTCTTC.

The chain uses TRBV30 and TRBJ1-1; 7 bases align to TRBD1. The CDR3 has 15 amino acids. Germline V gene sequence: CDR1 GTSNPN, CDR2 SVGIG (reference sequence). The ends lost 8 bases at V and 7 bases at J; junction bases unmatched: 19. The CDR3 is CASIPGQRAMSEAFF. The CDR3 DNA reads TGTGCCAGCATACCGGGACAGCGGGCGATGAGTGAAGCTTTCTTT. Based on the CDR3 plus reference TRBV30 and TRBJ1-1, the full variable domain is SQTIHQWPATLVQPVGSPLSLECTVEGTSNPNLYWYRQAAGRGLQLLFYSVGIGQISSEVPQNLSASRPQDRQFILSSKKLLLSDSGFYLCASIPGQRAMSEAFFGQGTRLTVV.

This clonotype was detected only a few times. J is TRBJ2-2 and V is TRBV27; D is perhaps TRBD1 (5 bases). CDR3 length: 15 residues. CDR1 and CDR2 from the germline V gene are MNHEY and SMNVEV (reference sequence). V shed 0 bases and J shed 4 bases, with 9 bases lying between them. The CDR3, as DNA: TGTGCCAGCAGTTTATCAGGGGCCGGCACCGGGGAGCTGTTTTTT. Its protein is CASSLSGAGTGELFF.

This clonotype was found many times. The genes are TRBV20-1 and TRBJ2-5; D is unresolved. The CDR3 length is 11 residues. Trimming removed 5 bases at V and 1 base at J, with 5 bases between. The germline gives CDR1 DFQATT, CDR2 SNEGSKA (reference sequence). The chain's CDR3 is CSALLQETQYF. CDR3 nucleotides: TGCAGTGCTTTACTCCAAGAGACCCAGTACTTC.

Here the CDR3 reads CSAKRTPEAYNEQFF. The CDR3 region has the DNA TGCAGCGCTAAACGGACCCCGGAGGCCTACAATGAGCAGTTCTTC. The rearrangement joins TRBV29-1 to TRBJ2-1, with D perhaps TRBD2 (5 bases). Germline CDR1 reads SQVTM; CDR2 reads ANQGSEA. The CDR3 length is 15 residues. V was clipped by 7 bases and J by 2 bases, with 18 bases between them.

At least ten counts were recorded for this clonotype. The chain joins TRBV7-6 to TRBJ2-1; D might be TRBD2 (6 bases). CDR3 length: 14 residues. Germline V lookup: CDR1 SGHVS, CDR2 FNYEAQ. Deletions cut 1 base from V and 4 bases from J, with 8 bases between. The CDR3 nucleotides are TGTGCCAGCAGCTTAGAGGAGGGGTACAATGAGCAGTTCTTC. This encodes CASSLEEGYNEQFF.

This clonotype was picked up many times. CDR3 loop: CASMNGDSGNTIYF. The DNA of the CDR3 is TGTGCCAGCATGAATGGCGACTCTGGAAACACCATATATTTT. V is TRBV6-1 and J is TRBJ1-3; D not resolved. The V end was cut by 7 bases, the J end by 0 bases, with 10 bases between. Germline V gene lookup returns CDR1 MNHNS and CDR2 SASEGT. The CDR3 extends over 14 amino acids.

This clonotype was seen a few times. V and J are TRBV14 and TRBJ2-5, with a weak D call TRBD1 (5 bases). The V end was cut by 4 bases, the J end by 2 bases, with 17 bases between. CDR1 and CDR2 (germline): SGHDN, FVKESK. CDR3 length: 16 amino acids. The CDR3, as DNA: TGTGCCAGCAGCCCCTACCCTCAGACAGCTCAAGAGACCCAGTACTTC. This codes for CASSPYPQTAQETQYF.

V usage is TRBV29-1 and J usage is TRBJ2-7; 7 bases line up with TRBD1. The germline gives CDR1 SQVTM, CDR2 ANQGSEA. CDR3 size: 12 residues. After removal of 6 bases from V and 2 bases from J, the junction contained 4 bases not matched to a gene. The CDR3 reads CSVLQGPYEQYF. The CDR3 DNA sequence: TGCAGCGTCTTACAGGGGCCCTACGAGCAGTACTTC.

In this sample, this clonotype turned up many times. The CDR3 loop reads CASSFSGSSGATTQYF. CDR3 in DNA: TGTGCCAGCAGCTTTAGCGGATCGTCAGGGGCGACTACGCAGTATTTT. V gene TRBV7-6 combines with J gene TRBJ2-3; D is tentatively TRBD1 or TRBD2 (6 bases each). V lost 3 bases and J lost 8, with 21 bases in between. Germline CDR1 SGHVS, CDR2 FNYEAQ. CDR3 length equals 16 residues. The full variable domain, its missing parts supplied by reference TRBV7-6 and TRBJ2-3, is GAGVSQSPRYKVTKRGQDVALRCDPISGHVSLYWYRQALGQGPEFLTYFNYEAQQDKSGLPNDRFSAERPEGSISTLTIQRTEQRDSAMYRCASSFSGSSGATTQYFGPGTRLTVL.

This clonotype showed up many times. The chain combines TRBV10-3 with TRBJ2-5; the match to TRBD1 covers 10 bases. CDR3 length: 17 amino acids. From germline, CDR1 is ENHRY and CDR2 SYGVKD. Unmatched junction bases numbered 13, after V lost 6 bases and J lost 3 bases. Here the CDR3 reads CAIRRQGAGLEEETQYF. CDR3 bases: TGTGCCATCAGAAGACAGGGGGCCGGCCTTGAGGAAGAGACCCAGTACTTC.